This entry is about one T cell receptor (beta chain). As yet, its antigen is unknown. These data originate in a study of glioma-infiltrating T cells. Notes on the study in general: Only very few CDR3 sequences appeared in both tissue and blood. Above-expected tissue-blood divergence occurred in all gliomas, most in low-grade ones.

The iRepertoire nested amplicon-rescue multiplex PCR amplified TCR alpha and beta CDR3s from RNA. For one-step reverse transcription and amplification, 100-400 ng of tissue mRNA or PBMC total RNA was used. TCRdb recomputed calls from the multiplex PCR reads with MiXCR, one row per CDR3 protein. The sample yields approximately 130,000 distinct CDR3 sequences, around 25% seen once. The specimen was glioma tissue, nonneoplastic brain tissue, or PBMCs (not recorded which). This TCR was sampled from a human donor with low-grade glioma or glioblastoma, undergoing nonglioma brain surgery, or in good health (not recorded which).

CDR3 protein: CASSIWEISSKNIQYF. DNA for the CDR3: TGTGCCAGTAGTATTTGGGAGATTTCTTCCAAAAACATTCAGTACTTC. V and J are TRBV19 and TRBJ2-4, with TRBD2 as a possible D gene (5 bases). The CDR3 runs 16 residues. V lost 3 bases and J lost 2, with 14 bases in between. In germline, CDR1 is LNHDA, CDR2 SQIVND (reference sequence).